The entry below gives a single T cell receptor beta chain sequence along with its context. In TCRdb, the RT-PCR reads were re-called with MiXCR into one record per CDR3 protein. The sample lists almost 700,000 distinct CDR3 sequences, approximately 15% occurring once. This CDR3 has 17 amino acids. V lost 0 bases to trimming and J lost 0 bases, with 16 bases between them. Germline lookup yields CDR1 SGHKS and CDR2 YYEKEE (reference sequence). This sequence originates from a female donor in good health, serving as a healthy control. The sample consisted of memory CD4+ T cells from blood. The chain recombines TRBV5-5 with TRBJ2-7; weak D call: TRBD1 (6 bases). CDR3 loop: CASSLESVTGASYEQYF. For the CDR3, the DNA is TGTGCCAGCAGCTTGGAAAGTGTGACAGGAGCCTCCTACGAGCAGTACTTC.